The T cell receptor (beta chain) described here comes from a study of blood T cell repertoires in COVID-19. This clone was seen a few times. The germline V gene has CDR1 SGHDN and CDR2 FVKESK. CDR3 length equals 15 residues. Trimming took 5 bases from V and 6 from J, leaving 19 bases between them. The repertoire was sequenced with immunoSEQ multiplex PCR; TCRdb's copy has only in-frame clones and lacks some. The sample shows roughly 60,000 clones, more than 65% of them seen only once. The sequence was collected from an older woman with acute or convalescent COVID-19. The sample was peripheral blood. V is TRBV14 and J is TRBJ2-5; TRBD2 might be the D (6 bases). The CDR3 is CASSSYGTPPKTQYF. In DNA form, the CDR3 reads TGTGCCAGCAGCTCTTACGGGACTCCCCCAAAGACCCAGTACTTC.